A selection of T cell receptor beta chains follows, all from one sample in a study of control samples from healthy donors and cancer patients. Repertoires were generated with immunoSEQ multiplex PCR, while TCRdb's copy carries only in-frame clones and drops some. This table holds fewer than 500,000 clones, 75% to 95% found once. Sample: PBMCs. The origin of the receptors is a man aged 35 to 55 with head and neck cancer. Both conserved end residues are part of each CDR3. Each record gives: clone size, J gene, D gene, V gene, CDR3 protein, CDR3 DNA. A D gene is named only where the DNA matches it firmly. Not all rows give a size; the values are once, few, many and, for expanded clones, a class.

size: -; J: TRBJ2-3; D: TRBD1; V: TRBV30; CDR3: CAWSGQGSTDTQYF; DNA: TGTGCCTGGAGTGGACAGGGAAGCACAGATACGCAGTATTTT
size: -; J: TRBJ1-1; D: -; V: TRBV18; CDR3: CASSPPEGNTEAFF; DNA: TGTGCCAGCTCACCACCGGAAGGGAACACTGAAGCTTTCTTT
size: -; J: TRBJ2-7; D: TRBD1; V: TRBV27; CDR3: CASSHRDRGSYEQYF; DNA: TGTGCCAGCAGTCACCGGGACAGGGGTTCCTACGAGCAGTACTTC
size: once; J: TRBJ2-5; D: TRBD1; V: TRBV5-4; CDR3: CASSHDAGTVRETQYF; DNA: TGTGCCAGCAGCCACGACGCCGGGACAGTCAGGGAGACCCAGTACTTC
size: once; J: TRBJ1-1; D: TRBD1; V: TRBV5-1; CDR3: CASSTAGGEAFF; DNA: TGCGCCAGCAGCACGGCAGGGGGTGAAGCTTTCTTT
size: -; J: TRBJ2-1; D: -; V: TRBV7-6; CDR3: CASSFFGGKYNEQFF; DNA: TGCGCCAGCAGCTTTTTTGGCGGGAAGTACAATGAGCAGTTCTTC
size: -; J: TRBJ2-7; D: -; V: TRBV20-1; CDR3: CSASRSGVGEQYF; DNA: TGCAGTGCTAGTAGGAGCGGCGTTGGCGAGCAGTACTTC
size: -; J: TRBJ1-4; D: TRBD1; V: TRBV5-1; CDR3: CASSFAGTVNEKLFF; DNA: TGCGCCAGCAGCTTCGCCGGGACAGTGAACGAAAAACTGTTTTTT
size: -; J: TRBJ2-7; D: TRBD1; V: TRBV27; CDR3: CASSLPDRVYEQYF; DNA: TGTGCCAGCAGTTTGCCTGACAGGGTATACGAGCAGTACTTC
size: -; J: TRBJ1-1; D: -; V: TRBV7-2; CDR3: CASSLRVGTEAFF; DNA: TGTGCCAGCAGCCTCCGGGTGGGCACTGAAGCTTTCTTT
size: -; J: TRBJ1-1; D: -; V: TRBV7-9; CDR3: CASSLEGGRTEAFF; DNA: TGTGCCAGCAGCTTAGAGGGGGGCAGGACTGAAGCTTTCTTT
size: -; J: TRBJ2-1; D: TRBD2; V: TRBV7-9; CDR3: CASSPTSGRMNEQFF; DNA: TGTGCCAGCAGCCCGACTAGCGGGAGGATGAATGAGCAGTTCTTC
size: many; J: TRBJ1-1; D: TRBD1; V: TRBV4-3; CDR3: CASSSSPIQGASEAFF; DNA: TGCGCCAGCAGCTCAAGCCCGATTCAGGGGGCTAGTGAAGCTTTCTTT
size: few; J: TRBJ2-3; D: -; V: TRBV7-9; CDR3: CASSLDIDTQYF; DNA: TGTGCCAGCAGCTTAGATATAGATACGCAGTATTTT
size: -; J: TRBJ2-5; D: TRBD2; V: TRBV11-2; CDR3: CASSSYAGLLETQYF; DNA: TGTGCCAGCAGCTCTTACGCGGGACTACTGGAGACCCAGTACTTC
size: -; J: TRBJ1-2; D: -; V: TRBV6-5; CDR3: CASSYRQLYGYTF; DNA: TGTGCCAGCAGTTACCGCCAGCTCTATGGCTACACCTTC
size: -; J: TRBJ1-5; D: -; V: TRBV10-3; CDR3: CAISDEGWVSAAQHF; DNA: TGTGCCATCAGTGATGAAGGGTGGGTCTCTGCGGCCCAGCATTTT
size: -; J: TRBJ2-1; D: TRBD2; V: TRBV5-1; CDR3: CASSLAPLLAGGHEQFF; DNA: TGCGCCAGCAGCTTGGCCCCCCTACTAGCGGGGGGGCATGAGCAGTTCTTC
size: few; J: TRBJ1-4; D: -; V: TRBV24-1; CDR3: CATSEGSRTDEKLFF; DNA: TGTGCCACCAGTGAGGGGTCCAGGACCGATGAAAAACTGTTTTTT
size: -; J: TRBJ2-2; D: -; V: TRBV4-1; CDR3: CASTPTVRTGELFF; DNA: TGCGCCAGCACCCCGACAGTAAGGACCGGGGAGCTGTTTTTT